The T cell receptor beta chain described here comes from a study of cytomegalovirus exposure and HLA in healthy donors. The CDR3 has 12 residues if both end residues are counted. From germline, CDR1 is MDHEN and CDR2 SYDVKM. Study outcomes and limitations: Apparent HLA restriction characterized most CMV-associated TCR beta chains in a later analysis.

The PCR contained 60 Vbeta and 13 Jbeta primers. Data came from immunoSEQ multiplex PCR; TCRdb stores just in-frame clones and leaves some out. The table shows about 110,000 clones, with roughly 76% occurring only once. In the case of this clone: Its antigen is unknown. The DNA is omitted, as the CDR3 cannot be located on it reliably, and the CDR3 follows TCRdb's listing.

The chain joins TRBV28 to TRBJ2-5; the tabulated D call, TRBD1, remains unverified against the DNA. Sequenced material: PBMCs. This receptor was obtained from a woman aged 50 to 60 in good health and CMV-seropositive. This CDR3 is CASSSSDREEYF.